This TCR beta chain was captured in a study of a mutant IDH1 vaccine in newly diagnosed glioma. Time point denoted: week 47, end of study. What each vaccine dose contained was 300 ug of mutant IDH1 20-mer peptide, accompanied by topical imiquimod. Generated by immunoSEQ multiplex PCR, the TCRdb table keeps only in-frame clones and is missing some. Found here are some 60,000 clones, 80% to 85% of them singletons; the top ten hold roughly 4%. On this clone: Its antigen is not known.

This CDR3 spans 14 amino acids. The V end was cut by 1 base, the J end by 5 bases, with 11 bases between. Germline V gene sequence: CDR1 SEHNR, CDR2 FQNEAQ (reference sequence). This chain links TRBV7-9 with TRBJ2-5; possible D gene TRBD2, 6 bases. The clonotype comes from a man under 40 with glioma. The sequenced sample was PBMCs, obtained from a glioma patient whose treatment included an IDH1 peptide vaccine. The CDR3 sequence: CASSLGGGLETQYF. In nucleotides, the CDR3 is TGTGCCAGCAGCTTAGGCGGAGGGTTGGAGACCCAGTACTTC.